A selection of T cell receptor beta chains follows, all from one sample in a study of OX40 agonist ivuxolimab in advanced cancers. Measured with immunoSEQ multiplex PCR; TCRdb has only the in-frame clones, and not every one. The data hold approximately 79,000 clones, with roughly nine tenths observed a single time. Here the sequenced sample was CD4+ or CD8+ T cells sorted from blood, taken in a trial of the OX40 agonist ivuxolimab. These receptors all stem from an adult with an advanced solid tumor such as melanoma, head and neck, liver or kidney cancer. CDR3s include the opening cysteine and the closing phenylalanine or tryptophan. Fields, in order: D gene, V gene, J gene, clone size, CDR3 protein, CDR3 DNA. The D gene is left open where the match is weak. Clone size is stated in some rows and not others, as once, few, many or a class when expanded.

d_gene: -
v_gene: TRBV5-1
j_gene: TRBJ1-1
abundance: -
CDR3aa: CASSLVGANTEAFF
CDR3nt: TGCGCCAGCAGCTTGGTGGGGGCGAACACTGAAGCTTTCTTT

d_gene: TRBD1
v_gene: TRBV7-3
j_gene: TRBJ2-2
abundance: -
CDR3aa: CASSLKTGAVNTGELFF
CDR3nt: TGTGCCAGCAGCCTCAAGACAGGGGCCGTAAACACCGGGGAGCTGTTTTTT

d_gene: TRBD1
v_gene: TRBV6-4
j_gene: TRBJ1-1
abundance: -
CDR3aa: CASSETSQGAQTEAFF
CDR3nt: TGTGCCAGCAGTGAGACGTCACAGGGGGCACAGACTGAAGCTTTCTTT

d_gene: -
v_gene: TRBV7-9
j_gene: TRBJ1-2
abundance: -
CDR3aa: CASSPREGRGGYTF
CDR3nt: TGTGCCAGCAGCCCCCGTGAGGGGCGAGGTGGCTACACCTTC

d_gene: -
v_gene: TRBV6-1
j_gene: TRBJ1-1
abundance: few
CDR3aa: CASSRYSNTEAFF
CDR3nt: TGTGCCAGCAGTAGGTACAGTAACACTGAAGCTTTCTTT

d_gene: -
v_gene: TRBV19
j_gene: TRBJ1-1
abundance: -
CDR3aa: CASSTQANTEAFF
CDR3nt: TGTGCCAGTAGTACACAGGCGAACACTGAAGCTTTCTTT

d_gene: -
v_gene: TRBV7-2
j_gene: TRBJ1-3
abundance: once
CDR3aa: CASSVRDAGSGNTIYF
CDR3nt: TGTGCCAGCAGCGTCAGGGACGCTGGGTCTGGAAACACCATATATTTT

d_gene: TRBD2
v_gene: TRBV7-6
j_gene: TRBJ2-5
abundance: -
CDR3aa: CASSFSGRGETQYF
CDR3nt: TGTGCCAGCAGCTTTAGCGGGAGAGGGGAGACCCAGTACTTC

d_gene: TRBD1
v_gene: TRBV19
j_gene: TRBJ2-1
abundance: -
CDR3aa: CASSKLNRGNNEQFF
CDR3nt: TGTGCCAGTAGTAAGTTAAACAGGGGTAACAATGAGCAGTTCTTC

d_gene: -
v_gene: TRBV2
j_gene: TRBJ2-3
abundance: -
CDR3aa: CASYRETRTDTQYF
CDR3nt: TGTGCCAGCTACCGGGAGACCCGCACAGATACGCAGTATTTT

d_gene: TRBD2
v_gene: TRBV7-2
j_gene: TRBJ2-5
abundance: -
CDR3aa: CASTRSGRKTQYF
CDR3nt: TGTGCCAGCACCCGGAGCGGGAGGAAGACCCAGTACTTC

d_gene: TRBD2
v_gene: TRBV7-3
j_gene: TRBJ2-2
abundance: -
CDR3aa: CASSPGSGDAGELFF
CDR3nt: TGTGCCAGCAGCCCAGGGAGCGGGGACGCCGGGGAGCTGTTTTTT

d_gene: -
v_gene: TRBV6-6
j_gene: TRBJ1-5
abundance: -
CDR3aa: CASSRVGNQPQHF
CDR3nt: TGTGCCAGCAGCAGGGTCGGTAATCAGCCCCAGCATTTT

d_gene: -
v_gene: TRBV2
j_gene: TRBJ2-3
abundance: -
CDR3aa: CASSNQGMITDTQYF
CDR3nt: TGTGCCAGCTCCAACCAGGGTATGATCACAGATACGCAGTATTTT

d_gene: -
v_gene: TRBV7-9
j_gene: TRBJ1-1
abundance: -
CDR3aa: CASRHEVGNTEAFF
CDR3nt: TGTGCCAGCCGGCACGAGGTAGGGAACACTGAAGCTTTCTTT

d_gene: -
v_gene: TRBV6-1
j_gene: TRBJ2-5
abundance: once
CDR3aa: CASVEGGLQETQYF
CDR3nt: TGTGCCAGCGTCGAGGGGGGGCTCCAAGAGACCCAGTACTTC

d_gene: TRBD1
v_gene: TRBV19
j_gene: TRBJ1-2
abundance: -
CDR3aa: CASTTGESHYGYTF
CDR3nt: TGTGCCAGTACCACAGGGGAATCTCATTATGGCTACACCTTC

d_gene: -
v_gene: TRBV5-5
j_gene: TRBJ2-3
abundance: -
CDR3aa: CASSLAVTDTQYF
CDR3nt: TGTGCCAGCAGCTTAGCGGTCACAGATACGCAGTATTTT

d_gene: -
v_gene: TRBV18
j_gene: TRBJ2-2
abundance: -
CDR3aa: CASSPQHQKPSGELFF
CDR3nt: TGTGCCAGCTCACCTCAGCACCAAAAGCCGAGCGGGGAGCTGTTTTTT

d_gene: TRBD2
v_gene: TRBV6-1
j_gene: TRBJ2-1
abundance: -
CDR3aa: CASSEGTSAYNEQFF
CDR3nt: TGTGCCAGCAGTGAAGGGACTAGCGCCTACAATGAGCAGTTCTTC

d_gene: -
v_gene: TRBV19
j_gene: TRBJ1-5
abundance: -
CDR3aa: CASSGARGQPQHF
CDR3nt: TGTGCCAGTAGTGGGGCCAGGGGACAGCCCCAGCATTTT

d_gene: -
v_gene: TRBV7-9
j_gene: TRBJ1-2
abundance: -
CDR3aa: CASSPRGIANYGYTF
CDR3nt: TGTGCCAGCAGCCCCAGGGGCATCGCTAACTATGGCTACACCTTC

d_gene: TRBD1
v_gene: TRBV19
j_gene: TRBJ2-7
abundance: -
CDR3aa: CASSPGQRLYEQYF
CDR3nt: TGTGCCAGTAGTCCGGGACAGCGACTCTACGAGCAGTACTTC

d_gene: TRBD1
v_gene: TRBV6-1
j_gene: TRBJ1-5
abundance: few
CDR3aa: CASKRGQSDQPQHF
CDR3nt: TGTGCCAGCAAAAGGGGACAGAGCGATCAGCCCCAGCATTTT

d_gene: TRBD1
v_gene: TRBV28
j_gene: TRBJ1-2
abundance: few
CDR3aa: CASSFPGQGLKWFSTF
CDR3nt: TGTGCCAGCAGTTTTCCGGGACAGGGTCTAAAATGGTTCTCCACCTTC

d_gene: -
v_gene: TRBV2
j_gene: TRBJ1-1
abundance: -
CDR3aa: CASSERRGGTEAFF
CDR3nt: TGTGCCAGCAGTGAAAGGAGGGGCGGCACTGAAGCTTTCTTT

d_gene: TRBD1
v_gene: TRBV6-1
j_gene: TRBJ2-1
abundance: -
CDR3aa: CASSESVPRGRRNEQFF
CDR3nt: TGTGCCAGCAGTGAATCGGTGCCCAGGGGGCGTCGTAATGAGCAGTTCTTC

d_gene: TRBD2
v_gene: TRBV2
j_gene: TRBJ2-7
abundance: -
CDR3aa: CASRRTSGGEQYF
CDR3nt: TGTGCCAGCAGGCGGACTAGCGGGGGCGAGCAGTACTTC